This entry is about one T cell receptor beta chain. As yet, its antigen is unknown. These data originate in a study of T cell responses to AZD1222 COVID-19 vaccine. Study-wide findings and caveats: Receipt of two AZD1222 doses was followed by a rise in Spike-specific TCR breadth and depth. Clonal diversity may have been underestimated in mostly white British donors.

The V segment lost 9 bases and the J segment 2 bases; nucleotides outside the gene matches: 4. This CDR3 is built from 13 residues. Germline V gene lookup returns CDR1 SEHNR and CDR2 FQNEAQ (reference sequence). The protocol was immunoSEQ multiplex PCR, while the TCRdb copy is restricted to in-frame clones and leaves out a portion. The sample consists of about 64,000 clones, around nine tenths of them appearing once. The sequence was collected from an adult who received the MenACWY meningococcal vaccine as a control. Sequencing was performed on peripheral blood, taken 28 days after the second dose of the MenACWY control vaccine. The chain has TRBV7-9 and TRBJ2-1; 7 bases fit TRBD2. CDR3 in amino acids: CARGGSTYNEQFF. CDR3 coding DNA: TGTGCCAGGGGCGGGAGCACCTACAATGAGCAGTTCTTC.